The 16 T cell receptor beta chains presented below share a single source sample, sequenced in a study of blood T cell repertoires in COVID-19. Only in-frame clones appear in the TCRdb table, and some are missing; sequencing was by immunoSEQ multiplex PCR. In the table there are about 40,000 clones, roughly nine tenths of which are singletons. Sequencing was carried out using peripheral blood. These receptors came from a man in his 70s with active COVID-19.

The rearrangement links TRBV6-1 to TRBJ2-6; D is ambiguous. The CDR3 totals 16 residues. V was shortened by 1 base and J by 3 bases, with 10 bases between the two germline ends. Germline CDR1 reads MNHNS; CDR2 reads SASEGT. CDR3 amino acids: CASSEDMGSGANVLTF. CDR3 in DNA: TGTGCCAGCAGTGAAGATATGGGCAGTGGGGCCAACGTCCTGACTTTC.

V and J are TRBV4-1 and TRBJ1-6; no definite D call. Looked up from germline, CDR1 is MGHRA and CDR2 is YSYEKL. The CDR3 is made up of 16 amino acids. Trimming shortened V by 0 bases and J by 2 bases, and 8 bases separated the two germline ends. This chain's CDR3 is CASSQEPRTYNSPLHF. CDR3 sequence (DNA): TGCGCCAGCAGCCAAGAGCCCAGAACCTATAATTCACCCCTCCACTTT.

This chain links TRBV29-1 with TRBJ1-1; the D is unclear. The ends were cut back, 7 bases at V and 4 bases at J, with 13 bases in the middle. Germline-derived CDR1 and CDR2 are SQVTM and ANQGSEA. CDR3 size: 12 residues. Written as DNA, the CDR3 is TGCAGCGCCCCGGGGAGTCCCACTGAAGCTTTCTTT. Protein sequence: CSAPGSPTEAFF.

The chain combines TRBV12-3 or TRBV12-4 with TRBJ1-2; a possible D gene is TRBD1 (6 bases). The CDR3 has 12 residues. The ends were cut back, 5 bases at V and 8 bases at J, with 12 bases in the middle. The CDR3 DNA reads TGTGCCAGCAGTACAGGGATGTCGGGCTACACCTTC. This sequence encodes CASSTGMSGYTF.

This chain joins TRBV6-1 and TRBJ2-5, with D perhaps matching TRBD1 (5 bases). This CDR3 has 15 residues. Germline CDR1 MNHNS, CDR2 SASEGT. The V gene lost 4 bases and the J gene lost 1 base, with 13 bases spanning the gap. CDR3 in DNA: TGTGCCAGCAGTGGAGCCTTGACAGCCCAAGAGACCCAGTACTTC. Its translation: CASSGALTAQETQYF.

The rearrangement uses TRBV6-1 and TRBJ2-2; TRBD1 is a possible D gene (5 bases). CDR3 length: 16 amino acids. Trimming shortened V by 2 bases and J by 5 bases, and 15 bases separated the two germline ends. Germline lookup yields CDR1 MNHNS and CDR2 SASEGT. The CDR3 loop is CASSEHFQGRTGELFF. Here the CDR3 DNA reads TGTGCCAGCAGTGAACATTTTCAGGGCCGGACCGGGGAGCTGTTTTTT.

Regarding this clone: The same CDR3 is also encoded by other DNA sequences in this sample. The genes are TRBV19 and TRBJ2-2; 7 nucleotides align to TRBD1. From germline, CDR1 is LNHDA and CDR2 SQIVND (reference sequence). J was trimmed by 4 bases and V by 5 bases; bases with no gene match: 4. CDR3 length: 14 amino acids. The DNA for the CDR3 is TGTGCCAGTAGTCTCACAGGGGCCACCGGGGAGCTGTTTTTT. Translation gives CASSLTGATGELFF.

This chain uses TRBV11-2 with TRBJ1-1, with TRBD1 matching 7 bases. The CDR3 is 15 residues long. V shed 5 bases, J shed 3 bases, and the junction held 9 bases outside the gene matches. CDR1 and CDR2 (germline): SGHAT, FQNNGV. The DNA for the CDR3 is TGTGCCAGCAGCCCGCGGGGCAGGGGGGACACTGAAGCTTTCTTT. It translates to CASSPRGRGDTEAFF.

V is TRBV5-1 and J is TRBJ2-3, with D unresolved. The CDR3 spans 15 residues. With 0 bases removed from V and 3 bases from J, the gap between germline ends came to 11 bases. CDR1 SGHRS and CDR2 YFSETQ come from the germline V gene. The CDR3: CASSLEAASTDTQYF. The CDR3 region has the DNA TGCGCCAGCAGCTTGGAGGCGGCTAGTACAGATACGCAGTATTTT.

For this clone: Distinct nucleotide sequences in the sample also encode this CDR3. The CDR3 DNA is TGTGCCAGCAGGGCGGGACAGGGGGGCACTGAAGCTTTCTTT. It translates to CASRAGQGGTEAFF. This chain links TRBV6-5 with TRBJ1-1; 11 bases match TRBD1. Trimming took 6 bases from V and 4 from J; bases not matched to a gene: 4. CDR3 length: 14 amino acids. Germline V gene data show CDR1 as MNHEY and CDR2 as SVGAGI.

A single count supports this clone. The V gene is TRBV10-1, the J gene TRBJ1-5; D may be TRBD1 (6 bases). The germline V gene encodes CDR1 WNHNN and CDR2 SYGVQD (reference sequence). Trimming pared 6 bases from V and 2 bases from J, leaving 8 bases between. CDR3 size: 13 residues. The chain's CDR3 is CASSRGRNQPQHF. DNA of the CDR3: TGCGCCAGCAGCAGGGGACGCAATCAGCCCCAGCATTTT.

This clone was recorded once. This rearrangement joins TRBV11-2 to TRBJ2-1; TRBD1 aligns across 11 bases. CDR3 length equals 14 residues. J gave up 9 bases and V 4 bases, and 5 bases lay outside the gene matches. The germline V gene encodes CDR1 SGHAT and CDR2 FQNNGV. Here the CDR3 reads CASSSLDRGREQFF. CDR3 sequence (DNA): TGTGCCAGCAGCTCCTTGGACAGGGGGCGTGAGCAGTTCTTC.

This clone was counted a single time. The chain combines TRBV6-2 or TRBV6-3 with TRBJ2-2; 9 bases line up with TRBD2. This CDR3 is 15 amino acids long. With 2 bases clipped from V and 7 bases from J, the junction kept 5 bases outside the gene matches. Looked up from germline, CDR1 is MNHEY and CDR2 is SVGEGT. CDR3 DNA: TGTGCCAGCAGTTACGCAGGGACTAGCAACGGGGAGCTGTTTTTT. This sequence encodes CASSYAGTSNGELFF.

The rearrangement links TRBV24-1 to TRBJ2-2; D may be TRBD2 (5 bases). The V and J ends lost 9 bases and 0 bases respectively, with 13 bases between them. This CDR3 has 15 amino acids. CDR1 is KGHDR and CDR2 is SFDVKD in the germline V gene. As DNA, the CDR3 is TGTGCCACCCCAGCGGCCGACCCGAACACCGGGGAGCTGTTTTTT. Protein: CATPAADPNTGELFF.

The chain recombines TRBV2 with TRBJ2-5; 9 nucleotides line up with TRBD1. The germline CDR1 and CDR2 sequences are SNHLY and FYNNEI. V dropped 7 bases and J dropped 4; count of bases not matched to a gene: 7. The CDR3 has 14 amino acids. The CDR3 spells CASIGRDRAETQYF. The CDR3, as DNA: TGTGCCAGCATCGGAAGGGACAGGGCAGAGACCCAGTACTTC.

This clone came up once. The chain is built from TRBV27 and TRBJ1-1, with 8 bases fitting TRBD1. CDR1 and CDR2 from the germline V gene are MNHEY and SMNVEV (reference sequence). This CDR3 comprises 13 residues. J was trimmed by 3 bases and V by 5 bases; bases with no gene match: 2. The CDR3 loop reads CASSRTGYTEAFF. As DNA, the CDR3 is TGTGCCAGCAGTCGGACAGGGTACACTGAAGCTTTCTTT.